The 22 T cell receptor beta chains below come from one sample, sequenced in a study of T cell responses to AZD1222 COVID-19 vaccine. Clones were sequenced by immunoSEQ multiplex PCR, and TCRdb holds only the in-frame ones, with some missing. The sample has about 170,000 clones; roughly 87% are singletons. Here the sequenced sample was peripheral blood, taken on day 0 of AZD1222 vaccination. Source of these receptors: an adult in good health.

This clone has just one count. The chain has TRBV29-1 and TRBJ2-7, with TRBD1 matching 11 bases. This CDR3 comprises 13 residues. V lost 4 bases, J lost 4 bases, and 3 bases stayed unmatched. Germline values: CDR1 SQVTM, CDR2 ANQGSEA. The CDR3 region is CSVVDRGQYEQYF. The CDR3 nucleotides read TGCAGCGTTGTGGACAGGGGGCAATACGAGCAGTACTTC.

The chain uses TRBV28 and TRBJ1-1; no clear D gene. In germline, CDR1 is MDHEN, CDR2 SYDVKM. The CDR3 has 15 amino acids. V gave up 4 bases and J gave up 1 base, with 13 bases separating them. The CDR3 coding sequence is TGTGCCAGCAGTTCGACCCCCCCCGGGAACACTGAAGCTTTCTTT. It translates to CASSSTPPGNTEAFF.

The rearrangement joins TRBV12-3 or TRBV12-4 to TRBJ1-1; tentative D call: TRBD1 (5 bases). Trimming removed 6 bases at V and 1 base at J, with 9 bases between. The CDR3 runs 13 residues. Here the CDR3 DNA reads TGTGCCAGCAGACTGACAGAGAACACTGAAGCTTTCTTT. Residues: CASRLTENTEAFF.

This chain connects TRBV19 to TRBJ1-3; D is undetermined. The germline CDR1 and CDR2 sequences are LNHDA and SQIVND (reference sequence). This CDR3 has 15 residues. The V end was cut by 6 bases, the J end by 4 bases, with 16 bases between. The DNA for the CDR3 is TGTGCCAGTAGCCCCCCCGGGCAGAAGGGAAACACCATATATTTT. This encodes CASSPPGQKGNTIYF.

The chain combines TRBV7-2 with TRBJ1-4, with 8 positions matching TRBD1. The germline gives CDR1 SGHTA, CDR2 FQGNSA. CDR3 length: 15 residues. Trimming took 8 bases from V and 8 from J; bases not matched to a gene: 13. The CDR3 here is CASGGGGTGWEKLFF. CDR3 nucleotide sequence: TGTGCCAGCGGGGGAGGGGGGACAGGATGGGAAAAACTGTTTTTT.

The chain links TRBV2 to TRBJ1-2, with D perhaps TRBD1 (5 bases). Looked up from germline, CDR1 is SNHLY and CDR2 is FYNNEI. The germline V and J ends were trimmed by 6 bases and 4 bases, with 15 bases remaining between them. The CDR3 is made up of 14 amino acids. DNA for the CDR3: TGTGCCAGCAGATCGGGACCGAGTAGCTATGGCTACACCTTC. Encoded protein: CASRSGPSSYGYTF. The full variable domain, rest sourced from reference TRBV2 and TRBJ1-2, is EPEVTQTPSHQVTQMGQEVILRCVPISNHLYFYWYRQILGQKVEFLVSFYNNEISEKSEIFDDQFSVERPDGSNFTLKIRSTKLEDSAMYFCASRSGPSSYGYTFGSGTRLTVV.

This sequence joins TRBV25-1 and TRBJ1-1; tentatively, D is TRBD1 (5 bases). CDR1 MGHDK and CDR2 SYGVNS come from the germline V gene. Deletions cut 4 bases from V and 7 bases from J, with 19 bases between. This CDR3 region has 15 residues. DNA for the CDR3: TGTGCCAGCAGTGGGACCTGGGGCCGCCCGGGTGAAGCTTTCTTT. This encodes CASSGTWGRPGEAFF.

The CDR3, as DNA: TGTGCCAGCAGCCAAGAAACTAGCGGGAGCAGTGAGCAGTTCTTC. This codes for CASSQETSGSSEQFF. The chain joins TRBV4-2 to TRBJ2-1; 11 bases map to TRBD2. Germline lookup yields CDR1 LGHNA and CDR2 YNFKEQ. The V segment lost 0 bases and the J segment 9 bases; nucleotides outside the gene matches: 4. There are 15 residues in the CDR3.

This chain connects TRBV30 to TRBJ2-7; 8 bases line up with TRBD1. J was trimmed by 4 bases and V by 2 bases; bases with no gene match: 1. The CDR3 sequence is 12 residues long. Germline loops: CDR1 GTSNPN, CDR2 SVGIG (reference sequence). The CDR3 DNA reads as TGTGCCTGGAGTTACAGGGGGTACGAGCAGTACTTC. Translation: CAWSYRGYEQYF.

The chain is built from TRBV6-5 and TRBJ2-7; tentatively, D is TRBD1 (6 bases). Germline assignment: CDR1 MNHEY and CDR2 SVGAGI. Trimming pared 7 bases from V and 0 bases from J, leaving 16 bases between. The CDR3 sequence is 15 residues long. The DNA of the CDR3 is TGTGCCAGCATCCCCCGGCAGGGGAGCTCCTACGAGCAGTACTTC. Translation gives CASIPRQGSSYEQYF.

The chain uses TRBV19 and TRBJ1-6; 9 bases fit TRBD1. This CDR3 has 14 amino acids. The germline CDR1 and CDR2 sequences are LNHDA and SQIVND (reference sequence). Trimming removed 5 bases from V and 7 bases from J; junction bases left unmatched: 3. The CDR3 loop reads CASSRDRANSPLHF. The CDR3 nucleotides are TGTGCCAGTAGTCGGGACAGGGCAAATTCACCCCTCCACTTT.

DNA of the CDR3: TGTGCCAGCAGCTTGGGAGGAGGACAGCACGAGCAGTACTTC. Translated: CASSLGGGQHEQYF. This chain links TRBV5-6 with TRBJ2-7; perhaps TRBD1 as D (6 bases). V was clipped by 0 bases and J by 5 bases, with 12 bases between them. CDR1 and CDR2 (germline): SGHDT, YYEEEE. This CDR3 is 14 amino acids long.

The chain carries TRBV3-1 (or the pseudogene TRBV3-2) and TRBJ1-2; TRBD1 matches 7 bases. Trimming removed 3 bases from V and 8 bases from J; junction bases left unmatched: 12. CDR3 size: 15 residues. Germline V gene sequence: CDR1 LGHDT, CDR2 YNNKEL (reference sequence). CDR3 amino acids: CASSQADRDREGYTF. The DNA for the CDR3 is TGTGCCAGCAGCCAGGCCGACAGGGATCGGGAGGGCTACACCTTC.

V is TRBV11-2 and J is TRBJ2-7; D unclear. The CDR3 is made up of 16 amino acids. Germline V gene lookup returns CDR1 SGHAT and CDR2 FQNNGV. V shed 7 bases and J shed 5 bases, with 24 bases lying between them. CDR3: CASIPTFGPTRNEQYF. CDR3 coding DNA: TGTGCCAGCATCCCCACGTTTGGACCGACTCGGAACGAGCAGTACTTC.

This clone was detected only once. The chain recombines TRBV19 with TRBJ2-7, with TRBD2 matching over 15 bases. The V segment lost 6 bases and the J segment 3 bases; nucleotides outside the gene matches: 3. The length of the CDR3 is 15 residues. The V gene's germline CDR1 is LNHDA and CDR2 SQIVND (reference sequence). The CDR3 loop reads CASRMGLAGGYEQYF. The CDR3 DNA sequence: TGTGCCAGTAGGATGGGACTAGCGGGAGGCTACGAGCAGTACTTC.

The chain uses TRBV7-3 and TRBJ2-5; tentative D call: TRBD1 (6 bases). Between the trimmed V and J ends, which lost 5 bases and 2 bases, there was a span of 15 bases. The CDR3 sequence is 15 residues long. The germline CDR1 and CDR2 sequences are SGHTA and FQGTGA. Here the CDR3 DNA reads TGTGCCAGCAGCCCCCAAGGCAGGGGTCAAGAGACCCAGTACTTC. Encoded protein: CASSPQGRGQETQYF.

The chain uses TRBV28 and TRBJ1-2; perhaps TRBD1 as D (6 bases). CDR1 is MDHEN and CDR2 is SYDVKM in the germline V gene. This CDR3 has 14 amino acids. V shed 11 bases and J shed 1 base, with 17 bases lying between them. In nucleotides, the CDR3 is TGTGCCGGCGCGGGGGCAGGGGTTAACTATGGCTACACCTTC. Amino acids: CAGAGAGVNYGYTF.

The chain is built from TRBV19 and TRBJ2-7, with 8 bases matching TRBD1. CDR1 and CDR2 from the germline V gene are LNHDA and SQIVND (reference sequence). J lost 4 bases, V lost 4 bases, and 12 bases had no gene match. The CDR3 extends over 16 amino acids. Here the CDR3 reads CASSTGGRGRTYEQYF. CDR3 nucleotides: TGTGCCAGTAGTACCGGGGGCAGGGGGCGAACGTACGAGCAGTACTTC.

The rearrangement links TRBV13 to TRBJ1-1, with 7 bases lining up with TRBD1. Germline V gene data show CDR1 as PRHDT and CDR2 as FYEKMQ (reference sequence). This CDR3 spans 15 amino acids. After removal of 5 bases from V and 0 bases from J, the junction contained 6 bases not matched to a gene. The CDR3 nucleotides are TGTGCCAGCAGCCCAACGGGACAGATGAACACTGAAGCTTTCTTT. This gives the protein CASSPTGQMNTEAFF.

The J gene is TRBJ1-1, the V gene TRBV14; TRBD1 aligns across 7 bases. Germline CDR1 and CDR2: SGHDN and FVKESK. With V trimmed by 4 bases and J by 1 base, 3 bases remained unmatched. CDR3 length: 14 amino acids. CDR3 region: CASSRRQGNTEAFF. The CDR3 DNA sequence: TGTGCCAGCAGCCGCCGACAGGGGAACACTGAAGCTTTCTTT.

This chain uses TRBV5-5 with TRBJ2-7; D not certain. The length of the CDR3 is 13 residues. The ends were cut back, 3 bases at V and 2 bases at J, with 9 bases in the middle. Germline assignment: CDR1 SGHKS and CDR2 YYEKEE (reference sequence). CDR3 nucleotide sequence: TGTGCCAGCAGCTGGGTAATCCCCTACGAGCAGTACTTC. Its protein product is CASSWVIPYEQYF.

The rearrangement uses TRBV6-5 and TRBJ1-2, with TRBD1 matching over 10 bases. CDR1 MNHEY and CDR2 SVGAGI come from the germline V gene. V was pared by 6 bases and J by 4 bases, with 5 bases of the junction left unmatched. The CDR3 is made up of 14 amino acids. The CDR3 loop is CASRTGGIIYGYTF. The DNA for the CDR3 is TGTGCCAGCAGGACAGGGGGCATAATCTATGGCTACACCTTC.